This TCR beta chain is drawn from a study of sequential checkpoint blockade in melanoma. Study overall: Maintenance nivolumab came after either treatment sequence.

TCRdb's table, derived via immunoSEQ multiplex PCR, lists solely in-frame clones and lacks some. The sample holds 14,000 or so clones; 52% are singletons and the top ten take around 15%. Documented treatment: randomized to nivolumab then ipilimumab (arm A) or the reverse (arm B). Live CD3+CD8+ CD19− CD56− cells were sorted from PBMCs. From germline, CDR1 is SEHNR and CDR2 FQNEAQ (reference sequence). The length of the CDR3 is 12 residues. Trimming took 10 bases from V and 1 from J, leaving 11 bases between them. The origin of this receptor is a human donor with melanoma. J is TRBJ2-7 and V is TRBV7-9; possibly TRBD2 for D (5 bases). The sequenced sample was CD8+ T cells sorted from blood (inferred from file names), obtained from a patient given nivolumab and ipilimumab in sequence. The CDR3 DNA is TGTGCCACCGAAGGACTTTCCTACGAGCAGTACTTC. Translation gives CATEGLSYEQYF.